Listed below are T cell receptor beta chains from one sample, sequenced in a study of blood T cells in healthy people across ages. TCRdb re-called the 5' RACE reads with MiXCR, one entry per CDR3 protein. The data contain more than 600,000 distinct CDR3 sequences, just under 25% of them singletons. These data were also reused for a study on T cells of mothers and their children.

Source material: blood. These receptors came from a boy younger than 18 in good health. CDR3s include the opening cysteine and the closing phenylalanine or tryptophan. A D gene is named only where the DNA matches it firmly. Clone size is shown for a subset of rows, as once, few, many or a class of expanded clone.

abundance | len | j_gene | v_gene | d_gene | CDR3nt | CDR3aa
few | 15 | TRBJ2-5 | TRBV5-6 | . | TGTGCCAGCAGCATGCCTTCGGATCAGCAAGAGACCCAGTACTTC | CASSMPSDQQETQYF
. | 15 | TRBJ1-1 | TRBV7-9 | TRBD1 | TGTGCCAGCAGTGGACAGGGGGGGATGAGCACTGAAGCTTTCTTT | CASSGQGGMSTEAFF
. | 14 | TRBJ1-2 | TRBV29-1 | . | TGCAGCGTTGAAGGACAGGCTCCTAACTATGGCTACACCTTC | CSVEGQAPNYGYTF
. | 15 | TRBJ2-5 | TRBV5-6 | TRBD2 | TGTGCCAGCAGCTGGACTAGCGGGACCAAAGAGACCCAGTACTTC | CASSWTSGTKETQYF
. | 14 | TRBJ2-1 | TRBV29-1 | . | TGCAGCGTTGTCCCCGCAAGAGACTACAATGAGCAGTTCTTC | CSVVPARDYNEQFF
. | 14 | TRBJ2-5 | TRBV13 | . | TGTGCCAGCAGCTTCGGTTTGGTACAAGAGACCCAGTACTTC | CASSFGLVQETQYF
. | 12 | TRBJ1-4 | TRBV12-3/TRBV12-4 | . | TGTGCCAGCAGCCCCTCCGCGGGAAAACTGTTTTTT | CASSPSAGKLFF
. | 15 | TRBJ2-1 | TRBV7-9 | . | TGTGCCAGCAGCTTCCGGGACGGATTCTACAATGAGCAGTTCTTC | CASSFRDGFYNEQFF
many | 12 | TRBJ2-7 | TRBV29-1 | . | TGCAGCGTTGAAAACGGGCCGAACGAGCAGTACTTC | CSVENGPNEQYF
. | 15 | TRBJ1-1 | TRBV27 | . | TGTGCCAGCAGTTACGGAGCGGTCGTGAACACTGAAGCTTTCTTT | CASSYGAVVNTEAFF
few | 15 | TRBJ2-1 | TRBV6-6 | . | TGTGCCAGCAGTTACAGTGGGGAACGGCGAAATGAGCAGTTCTTC | CASSYSGERRNEQFF
once | 12 | TRBJ1-4 | TRBV29-1 | . | TGCAGCGTTGAGGGGAGGAATGAAAAACTGTTTTTT | CSVEGRNEKLFF
. | 15 | TRBJ2-7 | TRBV20-1 | . | TGCAGTGCTAGAGATCGACGTCCAGGAGCCTACGAGCAGTACTTC | CSARDRRPGAYEQYF
. | 11 | TRBJ2-1 | TRBV29-1 | . | TGCAGCGTGGGAGTAGGATTTGAGCAGTTCTTC | CSVGVGFEQFF
few | 13 | TRBJ2-7 | TRBV29-1 | . | TGCAGCGTCCGGGACGGACTCTCCTACGAGCAGTACTTC | CSVRDGLSYEQYF
once | 12 | TRBJ2-1 | TRBV29-1 | . | TGCAGCGTGAGGGGTACTAAAAATGAGCAGTTCTTC | CSVRGTKNEQFF
. | 12 | TRBJ2-7 | TRBV7-8 | . | TGTGCCACCAGGGGTGGGAAATACGAGCAGTACTTC | CATRGGKYEQYF
. | 14 | TRBJ2-7 | TRBV15 | . | TGTGCCACCAGCAGCTCAAGGGATTCCTACGCGCAGTACTTC | CATSSSRDSYAQYF
few | 13 | TRBJ1-1 | TRBV5-1 | . | TGCGCCAGCAGCTTGGACGGGGGAGGGGTCGCTTTCTTT | CASSLDGGGVAFF
few | 15 | TRBJ2-7 | TRBV7-9 | . | TGTGCCAGCAGCTCGACCGGGACATCACCCTACGAGCAGTACTTC | CASSSTGTSPYEQYF
few | 14 | TRBJ2-2 | TRBV20-1 | . | TGCAGTGCTAGAAAGGGAGTTGGGACCGGGGAGCTGTTTTTT | CSARKGVGTGELFF
few | 15 | TRBJ1-4 | TRBV2 | TRBD1 | TGTGCCAGCAGACACCGGGACAGGGGGTCGGAAAAACTGTTTTTT | CASRHRDRGSEKLFF
many | 16 | TRBJ2-4 | TRBV7-2 | TRBD2 | TGTGCCAGCAGCTTAGATCCCGGGGGGTTCTCGGACATTCAGTACTTC | CASSLDPGGFSDIQYF
few | 17 | TRBJ2-5 | TRBV7-8 | TRBD1 | TGTGCCAGCAGCTTAGCAATAAACAGGGGGCTTCAAGAGACCCAGTACTTC | CASSLAINRGLQETQYF
few | 14 | TRBJ2-5 | TRBV6-2/TRBV6-3 | TRBD2 | TGTGCCAGCAGTGATCTGACTAGCTGGGAGACCCAGTACTTC | CASSDLTSWETQYF
few | 16 | TRBJ1-6 | TRBV21-1 | . | TGTGCCAGCAGCAAAGGGCGGGTACTGGTCTGTTCACCCCTCCACTTT | CASSKGRVLVCSPLHF
few | 14 | TRBJ1-4 | TRBV29-1 | . | TGCAGCGTTGAATATGTTTGGAGTAATGAAAAACTGTTTTTT | CSVEYVWSNEKLFF
. | 13 | TRBJ1-4 | TRBV5-1 | . | TGCGCCAGCAGCTTGGCACCTAATGAAAAACTGTTTTTT | CASSLAPNEKLFF